The 10 T cell receptor beta chains below were found in one sample sequenced in a study of T cell responses to AZD1222 COVID-19 vaccine. The repertoire was sequenced with immunoSEQ multiplex PCR; TCRdb's copy has only in-frame clones and lacks some. The data show 90,000 to 150,000 clones, with about 90% seen just once and approximately 10% held by the top ten. The sequencing here drew on peripheral blood, taken on day 0 of AZD1222 vaccination. The receptors derive from an adult in good health.

The V call is TRBV5-1, the J call TRBJ1-5; TRBD1 matches at 8 bases. The length of the CDR3 is 16 residues. The V and J ends lost 4 bases and 3 bases, in that order; junction bases with no gene match: 9. Germline CDR1 and CDR2: SGHRS and YFSETQ. The chain's CDR3 is CASSLPPDRANQPQHF. The CDR3 region has the DNA TGCGCCAGCAGCCTCCCGCCGGACAGGGCCAATCAGCCCCAGCATTTT.

V gene TRBV10-3 combines with J gene TRBJ2-1, with a weak D call TRBD2 (6 bases). Trimming pared 8 bases from V and 9 bases from J, leaving 14 bases between. This CDR3 region has 12 residues. The germline V gene has CDR1 ENHRY and CDR2 SYGVKD. The CDR3: CAIRRRGSEQFF. CDR3 DNA sequence: TGTGCCATCCGAAGGCGGGGCAGTGAGCAGTTCTTC.

CDR3 DNA: TGTGCCTGGAGTGGGCGTCGTCAGATCCATGGCTACACCTTC. It encodes CAWSGRRQIHGYTF. The V call is TRBV30, the J call TRBJ1-2; the D is unclear. This CDR3 contains 14 residues. The ends were cut back, 1 base at V and 6 bases at J, with 15 bases in the middle. Germline V gene data show CDR1 as GTSNPN and CDR2 as SVGIG (reference sequence).

This clone was picked up a small number of times. The chain couples TRBV20-1 to TRBJ1-1; D is unclear. CDR1 and CDR2 from the germline V gene are DFQATT and SNEGSKA (reference sequence). The CDR3 loop spans 14 amino acids. Deletions cut 6 bases from V and 1 base from J, with 15 bases between. The CDR3 DNA reads TGCAGTGCGAGTAGCGTGGACGGGAACACTGAAGCTTTCTTT. It encodes CSASSVDGNTEAFF.

The count of this clone is one. The chain recombines TRBV3-1 (or the pseudogene TRBV3-2) with TRBJ2-3; 10 bases match TRBD2. With 6 bases clipped from V and 1 base from J, the junction kept 4 bases outside the gene matches. Per the germline V gene, CDR1 is LGHDT and CDR2 is YNNKEL (reference sequence). CDR3 length: 15 amino acids. CDR3 in DNA: TGTGCCAGCAGTAAGCGGGGGGGGCGCACAGATACGCAGTATTTT. Its protein product is CASSKRGGRTDTQYF.

This chain connects TRBV5-5 to TRBJ2-7; perhaps TRBD1 as D (6 bases). V gave up 0 bases and J gave up 3 bases, with 10 bases separating them. CDR3 length: 14 amino acids. Per germline, CDR1 SGHKS and CDR2 YYEKEE (reference sequence). The CDR3: CASSLARQDYEQYF. Written as DNA, the CDR3 is TGTGCCAGCAGCTTGGCCCGACAGGACTACGAGCAGTACTTC.

This chain links TRBV7-2 with TRBJ1-5; TRBD1 is a possible D gene (5 bases). CDR3 length: 15 amino acids. Germline V CDR1 and CDR2: SGHTA, FQGNSA. The V end lost 2 bases, the J end lost 0 bases, and 8 bases lay between the germline ends. The CDR3 coding sequence is TGTGCCAGCAGCTTAATGGGGGGTAGCAATCAGCCCCAGCATTTT. Protein: CASSLMGGSNQPQHF. The variable domain in full, completed from reference TRBV7-2 and TRBJ1-5, reads GAGVSQSPSNKVTEKGKDVELRCDPISGHTALYWYRQSLGQGLEFLIYFQGNSAPDKSGLPSDRFSAERTGGSVSTLTIQRTQQEDSAVYLCASSLMGGSNQPQHFGDGTRLSIL.

V usage is TRBV21-1 and J usage is TRBJ2-7; the table's D gene call, TRBD1, was not cross checked with the DNA. TRBV21-1 has pseudogene status. This CDR3 region has 18 residues. For the CDR3, the DNA is TGTGCCAGCAGCAAAAACTCCGGGACAGGGAACGACTCCTACGAGCAGTACTTC. Amino acid sequence: CASSKNSGTGNDSYEQYF.

V is TRBV10-1 and J is TRBJ2-7; TRBD1 matches at 10 bases. V dropped 0 bases and J dropped 4; count of bases not matched to a gene: 6. The CDR3 runs 16 residues. Per germline, CDR1 WNHNN and CDR2 SYGVQD (reference sequence). CDR3 region: CASSESRGQGMYEQYF. CDR3 DNA: TGCGCCAGCAGTGAGTCGAGGGGACAGGGGATGTACGAGCAGTACTTC.

This clone occurred a few times. The chain combines TRBV3-1 (or the pseudogene TRBV3-2) with TRBJ1-1; D might be TRBD1 (6 bases). Germline V gives CDR1 LGHDT, CDR2 YNNKEL (reference sequence). Trimming left V 0 bases short and J 4 bases short, with 9 bases between. The length of the CDR3 is 14 residues. CDR3 bases: TGTGCCAGCAGCCAAGATTCGGGGGCCACTGAAGCTTTCTTT. It is translated as CASSQDSGATEAFF.